This TCR beta chain was found in a study of blood T cell repertoires in COVID-19. Study-wide context: Recovered participants had two consecutive negative NP/OP PCR tests, healthcare professional clearance, or symptom resolution.

The V gene's germline CDR1 is SGHRS and CDR2 YFSETQ. V lost 4 bases to trimming and J lost 12 bases; unmatched junction nucleotides: 16. The CDR3 is 16 residues long. Libraries were prepared by immunoSEQ multiplex PCR; TCRdb keeps only in-frame clonotypes and omits some of them. There are 150,000 to 200,000 clones in the sample; 70% to 80% occur only once, and 15% to 20% lies in the top ten. Sequencing was carried out using PBMCs or T cells enriched from blood (not recorded which). This sequence originates from a woman in her seventies in a cohort exposed to, infected with or recovered from COVID-19 (not recorded which). The chain combines TRBV5-1 with TRBJ1-4, with 9 bases lining up with TRBD1. The CDR3 DNA follows: TGCGCCAGCAGCCTGGGATCGACAGGGGGAAATGAGGAACTGTTTTTT. It codes for CASSLGSTGGNEELFF. Together with reference TRBV5-1 and TRBJ1-4, the CDR3 gives the full variable domain: KAGVTQTPRYLIKTRGQQVTLSCSPISGHRSVSWYQQTPGQGLQFLFEYFSETQRNKGNFPGRFSGRQFSNSRSEMNVSTLELGDSALYLCASSLGSTGGNEELFFGSGTQLSVL.